This is a list of T cell receptor beta chains from one sample in a study of blood T cell repertoires in COVID-19. Profiling relied on immunoSEQ multiplex PCR, and the TCRdb table lists in-frame clones only, not all of them. This sample has around 50,000 clones, with just under 90% found just once. The specimen was peripheral blood. All receptors come from a woman aged 55 to 70 with COVID-19, enrolled during active disease. Both conserved end residues are part of each CDR3. D genes are given only for firm matches. Clone sizes are given selectively: once, few, many, or a class where the clone is expanded.

v_call: TRBV11-2; d_call: NA; clone_size: NA; j_call: TRBJ2-1; cdr3_nt: TGTGCCAGCAGCTTAGCACTGTTTGAGCAGTTCTTC; cdr3_aa: CASSLALFEQFF
v_call: TRBV10-3; d_call: NA; clone_size: NA; j_call: TRBJ1-1; cdr3_nt: TGTGCCATCAGTGGGTTGCGCAACACTGAAGCTTTCTTT; cdr3_aa: CAISGLRNTEAFF
v_call: TRBV13; d_call: TRBD1; clone_size: NA; j_call: TRBJ1-1; cdr3_nt: TGTGCCAGCAGCTTGACAGGGGGCGCGAACACTGAAGCTTTCTTT; cdr3_aa: CASSLTGGANTEAFF
v_call: TRBV20-1; d_call: NA; clone_size: NA; j_call: TRBJ1-2; cdr3_nt: TGCAGTGCTAGTCGGCAGGGTACTGGCTACACCTTC; cdr3_aa: CSASRQGTGYTF
v_call: TRBV11-2; d_call: NA; clone_size: NA; j_call: TRBJ2-7; cdr3_nt: TGTGCCAGCAGCTTAAGGGGCTACGAGCAGTACTTC; cdr3_aa: CASSLRGYEQYF
v_call: TRBV19; d_call: NA; clone_size: NA; j_call: TRBJ1-2; cdr3_nt: TGTGCCAGTAGTATAGACAACAGAAACTATGGCTACACCTTC; cdr3_aa: CASSIDNRNYGYTF
v_call: TRBV30; d_call: NA; clone_size: NA; j_call: TRBJ2-7; cdr3_nt: TGTGCCCGGAGATCGGCAGGGACCTACGAGCAGTACTTC; cdr3_aa: CARRSAGTYEQYF
v_call: TRBV27; d_call: TRBD1; clone_size: NA; j_call: TRBJ1-1; cdr3_nt: TGTGCCAGCACATACCGACAGGGCGGGACTGAAGCTTTCTTT; cdr3_aa: CASTYRQGGTEAFF
v_call: TRBV6-1; d_call: NA; clone_size: few; j_call: TRBJ1-3; cdr3_nt: TGTGCCAGCAGTGAAGGGCAGGGGATGCGGGGAAACACCATATATTTT; cdr3_aa: CASSEGQGMRGNTIYF
v_call: TRBV7-8; d_call: NA; clone_size: NA; j_call: TRBJ2-1; cdr3_nt: TGTGCCAGCAGCTTAGCCGCAAGGGAGAAACCTTACAATGAGCAGTTCTTC; cdr3_aa: CASSLAAREKPYNEQFF
v_call: TRBV9; d_call: NA; clone_size: NA; j_call: TRBJ2-1; cdr3_nt: TGTGCCAGCAGCGTAGGTGCGGGATACTCCTACAATGAGCAGTTCTTC; cdr3_aa: CASSVGAGYSYNEQFF
v_call: TRBV9; d_call: NA; clone_size: NA; j_call: TRBJ1-2; cdr3_nt: TGTGCCAGCAGCGACAGATTCCGTTATGGCTACACCTTC; cdr3_aa: CASSDRFRYGYTF
v_call: TRBV3-1/TRBV3-2; d_call: NA; clone_size: NA; j_call: TRBJ1-1; cdr3_nt: TGTGCCAGCAGCCAAGAGAGACCAGGTTTTGGTGAAGCTTTCTTT; cdr3_aa: CASSQERPGFGEAFF
v_call: TRBV7-9; d_call: NA; clone_size: NA; j_call: TRBJ1-6; cdr3_nt: TGTGCCAGCAGCCCGTCGGTCGATAGCTCCTATAATTCACCCCTCCACTTT; cdr3_aa: CASSPSVDSSYNSPLHF
v_call: TRBV6-5; d_call: NA; clone_size: NA; j_call: TRBJ1-3; cdr3_nt: TGTGCCAGCAGGGGGCTAGGGCCAGGAAACACCATATATTTT; cdr3_aa: CASRGLGPGNTIYF
v_call: TRBV28; d_call: NA; clone_size: NA; j_call: TRBJ1-1; cdr3_nt: TGTGCCAGCAGTTTATTACCCCCTGACAGGGAAGCTTTCTTT; cdr3_aa: CASSLLPPDREAFF
v_call: TRBV18; d_call: NA; clone_size: once; j_call: TRBJ1-5; cdr3_nt: TGTGCCAGCTCACCTCCGGGGGGATTCCAGCCCCAGCATTTT; cdr3_aa: CASSPPGGFQPQHF
v_call: TRBV6-5; d_call: TRBD1; clone_size: few; j_call: TRBJ1-5; cdr3_nt: TGTGCCAGCAGCGTGACAGGGGGCTTACAGCCCCAGCATTTT; cdr3_aa: CASSVTGGLQPQHF
v_call: TRBV28; d_call: NA; clone_size: NA; j_call: TRBJ2-1; cdr3_nt: TGTGCCAGCAGTTTGAGTGGGAGTCGCTCCTACAATGAGCAGTTCTTC; cdr3_aa: CASSLSGSRSYNEQFF
v_call: TRBV10-3; d_call: NA; clone_size: NA; j_call: TRBJ1-1; cdr3_nt: TGTGCCATCAGTCAAAATCCCCAAAACACTGAAGCTTTCTTT; cdr3_aa: CAISQNPQNTEAFF
v_call: TRBV11-3; d_call: TRBD2; clone_size: few; j_call: TRBJ2-3; cdr3_nt: TGTGCCAGCACCCTAAACTTAGCGGGAGAGGTAGATACGCAGTATTTT; cdr3_aa: CASTLNLAGEVDTQYF
v_call: TRBV6-5; d_call: TRBD2; clone_size: NA; j_call: TRBJ2-5; cdr3_nt: TGTGCCAGCCACTGGTACAGCGGGAGTTTTGAGACCCAGTACTTC; cdr3_aa: CASHWYSGSFETQYF
v_call: TRBV11-2; d_call: NA; clone_size: NA; j_call: TRBJ2-1; cdr3_nt: TGTGCCAGCAGCTTAGATACCGGTCCGCTTAATGAGCAGTTCTTC; cdr3_aa: CASSLDTGPLNEQFF
v_call: TRBV6-5; d_call: NA; clone_size: NA; j_call: TRBJ1-2; cdr3_nt: TGTGCCAGCAGTTACTCGTTCCTGGGGGCTGGCTATGGCTACACCTTC; cdr3_aa: CASSYSFLGAGYGYTF
v_call: TRBV5-4; d_call: TRBD1; clone_size: NA; j_call: TRBJ1-3; cdr3_nt: TGTGCCAGCAGTTATACAGGGGCCAGAAACACCATATATTTT; cdr3_aa: CASSYTGARNTIYF
v_call: TRBV10-2; d_call: NA; clone_size: few; j_call: TRBJ1-4; cdr3_nt: TGCGCCAGCCATGACGGGAATGAAAAACTGTTTTTT; cdr3_aa: CASHDGNEKLFF
v_call: TRBV19; d_call: NA; clone_size: NA; j_call: TRBJ1-4; cdr3_nt: TGTGCCTCCGCGTTCCTCGCTAATGAAAAACTGTTTTTT; cdr3_aa: CASAFLANEKLFF
v_call: TRBV15; d_call: NA; clone_size: few; j_call: TRBJ2-5; cdr3_nt: TGTGCCACCAGCAGAAATTTAGCGTCAGAGACCCAGTACTTC; cdr3_aa: CATSRNLASETQYF
v_call: TRBV6-5; d_call: NA; clone_size: NA; j_call: TRBJ2-6; cdr3_nt: TGTGCCAGCAGTTACACCAGATTCCCTGGGGCCAACGTCCTGACTTTC; cdr3_aa: CASSYTRFPGANVLTF
v_call: TRBV11-2; d_call: TRBD1; clone_size: NA; j_call: TRBJ2-7; cdr3_nt: TGTGCCAGCAGCCCGCTCGGCGGGACAGGGTACTACGAGCAGTACTTC; cdr3_aa: CASSPLGGTGYYEQYF
v_call: TRBV18; d_call: TRBD2; clone_size: NA; j_call: TRBJ2-7; cdr3_nt: TGTGCCAGCTCACCCCTGGGTAGCGGGGACCTCTCTTACGAGCAGTACTTC; cdr3_aa: CASSPLGSGDLSYEQYF
v_call: TRBV12-5; d_call: NA; clone_size: NA; j_call: TRBJ2-7; cdr3_nt: TGTGCTAGTGGACCAAGCCGGGGGTACGAGCAGTACTTC; cdr3_aa: CASGPSRGYEQYF
v_call: TRBV4-1; d_call: NA; clone_size: NA; j_call: TRBJ1-1; cdr3_nt: TGCGCCAGCAGCCAAGACCGCAGGAACACTGAAGCTTTCTTT; cdr3_aa: CASSQDRRNTEAFF
v_call: TRBV3-1/TRBV3-2; d_call: NA; clone_size: few; j_call: TRBJ1-1; cdr3_nt: TGTGCCAGCAGCCAGTACTCGACAGGAATGAACACTGAAGCTTTCTTT; cdr3_aa: CASSQYSTGMNTEAFF
v_call: TRBV19; d_call: NA; clone_size: NA; j_call: TRBJ2-3; cdr3_nt: TGTGCCAGTAGGCATCAGGTTAGCACAGATACGCAGTATTTT; cdr3_aa: CASRHQVSTDTQYF
v_call: TRBV7-9; d_call: NA; clone_size: NA; j_call: TRBJ1-5; cdr3_nt: TGTGCCAGCAGCTTAGGTGGGGAGACGAGCAATCAGCCCCAGCATTTT; cdr3_aa: CASSLGGETSNQPQHF
v_call: TRBV23-1; d_call: NA; clone_size: NA; j_call: TRBJ1-5; cdr3_nt: TGCGCCAGCAGTCAATCTTTCCTAAATAGCAATCAGCCCCAGCATTTT; cdr3_aa: CASSQSFLNSNQPQHF
v_call: TRBV2; d_call: TRBD1; clone_size: NA; j_call: TRBJ2-7; cdr3_nt: TGTGCCAGCGAAGGCCGGGACAGTTCGGGCGAGCAGTACTTC; cdr3_aa: CASEGRDSSGEQYF
v_call: TRBV19; d_call: TRBD1; clone_size: NA; j_call: TRBJ2-3; cdr3_nt: TGTGCCAGTAGTTACGGGACAGCCACAGATACGCAGTATTTT; cdr3_aa: CASSYGTATDTQYF
v_call: TRBV11-2; d_call: TRBD1; clone_size: NA; j_call: TRBJ1-3; cdr3_nt: TGTGCCAGCAGCTTGGGACAGGCAGACTCTGGAAACACCATATATTTT; cdr3_aa: CASSLGQADSGNTIYF
v_call: TRBV29-1; d_call: TRBD2; clone_size: NA; j_call: TRBJ2-5; cdr3_nt: TGCAGCGTCCGAATTCTAGCGGGAGATCAAGAGACCCAGTACTTC; cdr3_aa: CSVRILAGDQETQYF
v_call: TRBV28; d_call: TRBD1; clone_size: NA; j_call: TRBJ2-7; cdr3_nt: TGTGCCAGCAGTTTGCCCGGGACAGGGATCTTCTACGAGCAGTACTTC; cdr3_aa: CASSLPGTGIFYEQYF
v_call: TRBV7-3; d_call: TRBD2; clone_size: NA; j_call: TRBJ2-1; cdr3_nt: TGTGCCAGCAGCTTGGAGGCGGGGGACGGCACTTACTCCTACAATGAGCAGTTCTTC; cdr3_aa: CASSLEAGDGTYSYNEQFF
v_call: TRBV6-5; d_call: NA; clone_size: NA; j_call: TRBJ1-4; cdr3_nt: TGTGCCAGCAGTCGGGAGGGCCGGGAAAAACTGTTTTTT; cdr3_aa: CASSREGREKLFF
v_call: TRBV4-1; d_call: NA; clone_size: few; j_call: TRBJ1-1; cdr3_nt: TGCGCCAGCAGAAAGGGGCTTTTGGGGAACACTGAAGCTTTCTTT; cdr3_aa: CASRKGLLGNTEAFF
v_call: TRBV2; d_call: NA; clone_size: few; j_call: TRBJ1-1; cdr3_nt: TGTGCCAGCAGTCTACAGGGCTTCGGGGTGGGCTCTGAAGCTTTCTTT; cdr3_aa: CASSLQGFGVGSEAFF
v_call: TRBV19; d_call: TRBD1; clone_size: NA; j_call: TRBJ2-6; cdr3_nt: TGTGCCAGTACCGACAGGGGGTTCTCTGGGGCCAACGTCCTGACTTTC; cdr3_aa: CASTDRGFSGANVLTF
v_call: TRBV28; d_call: NA; clone_size: many; j_call: TRBJ2-7; cdr3_nt: TGTGCCAGCAATCCCCCACATCGAACGGGGCGGGGACCCTACGAGCAGTACTTC; cdr3_aa: CASNPPHRTGRGPYEQYF